The clone carrying this T cell receptor beta chain was picked up one time. This sample was taken from a study of response to subunit inactivated influenza vaccine. Germline V gene lookup returns CDR1 SGHRS and CDR2 YFSETQ. Germline trimming cut 5 bases from V and 3 bases from J; bases unmatched to any gene: 6. The CDR3 runs to 15 residues. Each CDR3 protein gets one entry after TCRdb re-called the RT-PCR reads with MiXCR. Of 500,000 to 550,000 distinct CDR3 sequences in the sample, around 25% were seen once. The same specimen was also included in a second study, on T cells expressing NK-cell markers. Turning to that study: Generation of TCR beta cDNA was performed by 5'RACE template switching incorporating UMIs. Several of the experiments relied on an anti-gamma-delta TCR antibody so that only alpha-beta TCR T cells were sorted. Dominant NKG2C+ clonotypes accounted for about 1.0-8% of CD8+ T cells in about 6 donors. These clonotypes also led the CD3+CD56-NKG2C+ fraction in a few donors.

This sequence joins TRBV5-1 and TRBJ2-1; 9 nucleotides line up with TRBD1. The sequences come from CD4+ T cells sorted from PBMCs, collected approximately 13 days after vaccination. The TCR originated in a man aged 50-59 years who received an inactivated influenza vaccine. The CDR3 nucleotides read TGCGCCAGCAGACATGGACAGGGGAACTACAATGAGCAGTTCTTC. It is translated as CASRHGQGNYNEQFF.